Following are 18 T cell receptor beta chains from one sample sequenced in a study of CD8+CD57+ T cells in acquired aplastic anemia. In patients chosen for sequencing, flow cytometry had shown CD8+CD57+ cell expansion. The study profiled TCR beta VDJ and CDR3 using genomic DNA as template. TCRdb processed the reads anew with MiXCR; each CDR3 protein has one entry. There are just over 150,000 distinct CDR3 sequences in the sample; about 50% occur only once, and under 35% lies in the top ten. Sequences were obtained from sorted CD4+, CD8+, or CD8+CD57+ T cells (not recorded which) from PBMCs. The receptors shown here come from a human donor with aplastic anemia.

The CDR3: CSAPLAGEGEQYF. In nucleotides, the CDR3 is TGCAGTGCGCCCCTAGCGGGAGAAGGCGAGCAGTACTTC. This chain connects TRBV20-1 to TRBJ2-7; TRBD2 matches 10 bases. The CDR3 sequence is 13 residues long. The J segment lost 6 bases and the V segment lost 6 bases, leaving 8 bases of the junction unmatched. Germline V gene data show CDR1 as DFQATT and CDR2 as SNEGSKA (reference sequence).

This clonotype was seen many times. This chain connects TRBV24-1 to TRBJ1-1; 7 bases fit TRBD1. Trimming cost V 10 bases and J 0 bases; bases outside gene matches: 7. The CDR3 length is 14 residues. Germline-derived CDR1 and CDR2 are KGHDR and SFDVKD. The DNA of the CDR3 is TGTGCCACTCGAGGCACAGGGGTGAACACTGAAGCTTTCTTT. Translated: CATRGTGVNTEAFF.

This clonotype was seen repeatedly, ten times or more. This chain uses TRBV5-1 with TRBJ2-7; 7 bases align to TRBD1. The germline gives CDR1 SGHRS, CDR2 YFSETQ. After removal of 0 bases from V and 5 bases from J, the junction contained 2 bases not matched to a gene. This CDR3 is built from 13 residues. CDR3: CASSLVGTDEQYF. The CDR3 DNA reads TGCGCCAGCAGCTTGGTCGGGACAGACGAGCAGTACTTC.

A word on this clonotype: The junction departs from the called germline gene at one end, perhaps through a read error. V usage is TRBV11-1 and J usage is TRBJ2-2; tentatively, D is TRBD1 (5 bases). This CDR3 is built from 16 residues. Germline-derived CDR1 and CDR2 are SGHAT and FQDESV (reference sequence). For the CDR3, the DNA is TGTGCCAACAGCTTATCAATACAGGCGAACACCGGGGAGCTGTTTTTT. Its protein is CANSLSIQANTGELFF.

In DNA, the CDR3 is TGTGCCAGCAGCCTGACTCCGAACACTGAAGCTTTCTTT. Translation gives CASSLTPNTEAFF. The chain employs TRBV7-2 and TRBJ1-1, with D uncertain. The CDR3 spans 13 residues. The germline V gene has CDR1 SGHTA and CDR2 FQGNSA. Trimming took 5 bases from V and 1 from J, leaving 8 bases between them.

This clonotype occurred many times. This chain uses TRBV10-2 with TRBJ2-2; D is undetermined. From germline, CDR1 is WSHSY and CDR2 SAAADI. The CDR3 totals 13 residues. Trimming took off 2 bases at V and 1 base at J, with 2 bases between the two ends. The CDR3 here is CASSELNTGELFF. CDR3 sequence (DNA): TGCGCCAGCAGTGAGCTGAACACCGGGGAGCTGTTTTTT.

V and J are TRBV30 and TRBJ1-2; the D is unclear. The V gene's germline CDR1 is GTSNPN and CDR2 SVGIG (reference sequence). There are 13 residues in the CDR3. Trimming shortened V by 3 bases and J by 8 bases, and 16 bases separated the two germline ends. CDR3 nucleotide sequence: TGTGCCTGGAGCGCACAGCCCGGAGAAGGCTACACCTTC. It codes for CAWSAQPGEGYTF.

Comments on this clonotype: A much larger clone is a single base away; this may be a read error. The V gene is TRBV4-2, the J gene TRBJ1-5, with TRBD1 as a possible D gene (5 bases). This CDR3 has 13 amino acids. CDR1 and CDR2 from the germline V gene are LGHNA and YNFKEQ. As DNA, the CDR3 is TGTGCCAGCGGCCAAGTCCCCGACGGGGACGAGCATTTT. This gives the protein CASGQVPDGDEHF.

This clonotype was observed at least ten times. The chain joins TRBV4-3 to TRBJ2-1; 11 nucleotides align to TRBD2. Germline V gene data show CDR1 as LGHNA and CDR2 as YSLEER. This CDR3 has 17 amino acids. Trimming took 1 base from V and 9 from J; bases not matched to a gene: 11. The CDR3 reads CASSQVLAGGPEGEQFF. The CDR3 nucleotides read TGCGCCAGCAGCCAAGTTTTAGCGGGAGGGCCGGAGGGTGAGCAGTTCTTC.

This clonotype was seen many times. The chain joins TRBV5-6 to TRBJ2-7; unclear D gene. There are 13 residues in the CDR3. From germline, CDR1 is SGHDT and CDR2 YYEEEE. Trimming removed 4 bases at V and 4 bases at J, with 12 bases between. In DNA, the CDR3 is TGTGCCAGCAGCATCCCAGCCAGTTACGAGCAGTACTTC. Translation gives CASSIPASYEQYF. The entire variable domain, with the rest obtained from reference TRBV5-6 and TRBJ2-7, is as follows: DAGVTQSPTHLIKTRGQQVTLRCSPKSGHDTVSWYQQALGQGPQFIFQYYEEEERQRGNFPDRFSGHQFPNYSSELNVNALLLGDSALYLCASSIPASYEQYFGPGTRLTVT.

This chain connects TRBV19 to TRBJ1-5, with D hard to call. This CDR3 region has 15 residues. V lost 3 bases and J lost 5, with 14 bases in between. Germline-derived CDR1 and CDR2 are LNHDA and SQIVND (reference sequence). Written as DNA, the CDR3 is TGTGCCAGTAGTATTATTCGATCCGGGGATCAGCCCCAGCATTTT. Translation: CASSIIRSGDQPQHF.

This clonotype was detected only a few times. J is TRBJ1-4 and V is TRBV19, with D maybe TRBD1 (5 bases). This CDR3 is 15 amino acids long. V lost 3 bases and J 6 bases, leaving 14 bases between the germline ends. CDR1 LNHDA and CDR2 SQIVND come from the germline V gene (reference sequence). The CDR3 DNA is TGTGCCAGTAGTATCGGGGAGGGGACTTATGAAAAACTGTTTTTT. Amino acids: CASSIGEGTYEKLFF.

This clonotype was counted a few times. This chain links TRBV29-1 with TRBJ2-7, with D maybe TRBD1 (6 bases). Germline CDR1 and CDR2: SQVTM and ANQGSEA. The CDR3 consists of 11 residues. V was trimmed by 7 bases and J by 2 bases, leaving 9 bases between them. The CDR3 loop is CSATGTYEQYF. Here the CDR3 DNA reads TGCAGCGCAACAGGGACCTACGAGCAGTACTTC.

The chain couples TRBV28 to TRBJ2-1; possibly TRBD1 for D (6 bases). The CDR3 extends over 11 amino acids. V shed 7 bases and J shed 10 bases, with 11 bases lying between them. CDR1 is MDHEN and CDR2 is SYDVKM in the germline V gene. CDR3 protein: CASIYGQEQFF. DNA for the CDR3: TGTGCCAGCATTTACGGACAGGAGCAGTTCTTC.

The V and J genes are TRBV6-1 and TRBJ1-1; D call uncertain. This CDR3 has 13 amino acids. Trimming removed 7 bases at V and 4 bases at J, with 13 bases between. Looked up from germline, CDR1 is MNHNS and CDR2 is SASEGT. CDR3 DNA sequence: TGTGCCAGCATATTACTTACGGGCACTGAAGCTTTCTTT. Amino acids: CASILLTGTEAFF.

The genes are TRBV7-3 and TRBJ2-7; possibly TRBD1 for D (5 bases). The CDR3 has 13 amino acids. Germline V gives CDR1 SGHTA, CDR2 FQGTGA. Trimming took off 5 bases at V and 2 bases at J, with 10 bases between the two ends. In nucleotides, the CDR3 is TGTGCCAGCAGCCAACCAGGGCCCTACGAGCAGTACTTC. Its protein is CASSQPGPYEQYF.

The chain combines TRBV30 with TRBJ1-6; D perhaps matches TRBD1 (6 bases). V dropped 4 bases and J dropped 10 bases, with 17 bases sitting between them. This CDR3 is 14 amino acids long. The germline gives CDR1 GTSNPN, CDR2 SVGIG (reference sequence). The CDR3 DNA reads as TGTGCCTGGACTCGAGGGGCAGGGGTCTCACCCCTCCACTTT. The encoded protein is CAWTRGAGVSPLHF.

This chain links TRBV2 with TRBJ2-7; D gene ambiguous. Germline V lookup: CDR1 SNHLY, CDR2 FYNNEI. The CDR3 spans 15 residues. Deletions cut 4 bases from V and 1 base from J, with 14 bases between. For the CDR3, the DNA is TGTGCCAGCAGTGGGTGGGGTAGTACGTCCTACGAGCAGTACTTC. It specifies CASSGWGSTSYEQYF.